Described below is a single T cell receptor (beta chain) sequence and its context. The data derive from a study of T cell changes during pregnancy in multiple sclerosis. Method: immunoSEQ multiplex PCR; TCRdb's copy keeps in-frame clones and lacks some. The data hold about 83,000 clones, with roughly nine tenths observed a single time. The clonotype comes from a female donor in good health, serving as a control in a pregnancy study. Some clones in this sample may be carry-over from other donors' samples. The source was PBMCs, collected in the first trimester of pregnancy.

The CDR3 sequence is CASSLSGGVGSPLHF. The DNA of the CDR3 is TGTGCCAGCAGTCTATCAGGGGGCGTCGGTTCACCCCTCCACTTT. The V call is TRBV25-1, the J call TRBJ1-6; TRBD1 matches 8 bases. This CDR3 region has 15 residues. Looked up from germline, CDR1 is MGHDK and CDR2 is SYGVNS. Trimming removed 5 bases from V and 9 bases from J; junction bases left unmatched: 9. The whole variable domain, filled in from reference TRBV25-1 and TRBJ1-6, reads EADIYQTPRYLVIGTGKKITLECSQTMGHDKMYWYQQDPGMELHLIHYSYGVNSTEKGDLSSESTVSRIRTEHFPLTLESARPSHTSQYLCASSLSGGVGSPLHFGNGTRLTVT.